This entry describes one T cell receptor beta chain. Its antigen remains unidentified. Per-nucleotide qualities are absent, and no much larger clonotype sits a single base away. This record comes from a study of blood T cell repertoires in COVID-19 (TCRdb year 2020). About the investigation overall: Samples from collaborators originated in the United States, Italy and Spain and spanned both the acute and convalescent phases of COVID-19. Where HLA class I and class II types were available, the types were taken from metadata supplied by the sample provider, not from assay-based typing. The material from the prospective study consisted of cDNA or gDNA derived from T cells, B-cell-depleted T cells, or PBMCs. Samples came from the ongoing ImmuneRACE study (first 160 participants) plus 1,254 subjects from 6 global collaborators. A freely available public database, intended as a resource for researchers studying the immune response to SARS-CoV-2, is where the repertoires were released. A de-identified subject ID, COVID-19 status, age in years and sex were almost always included in the sample metadata. Deeply sampled blood TCRbeta repertoires from subjects exposed to, actively infected with, or recovered from COVID-19 were included in the dataset. What the research found in general, with its limitations: Clinical and demographic metadata were provided uncurated, with the amount varying by source and participant.

The germline V gene sets CDR1 to LGHNA and CDR2 to YSLEER. From its cysteine to its phenylalanine, the CDR3 spans 16 amino acids. The retained sequence is limited to the CDR3, 48 bases, with the frame set at the first base. The germline V end is reduced by 0 bases and the J end by 5 bases; junction bases left unmatched: 10. One collaborating source in Seattle enrolled patients while the patients were actively infected and followed the patients over time throughout the course of disease. Whole blood was collected in K2EDTA tubes by collaborating institutions according to the institutions' own protocols. Collaborator samples were shipped for TCRbeta analysis as frozen whole blood, isolated PBMCs, or DNA extracted from either sample type. TCRbeta CDR3 regions were amplified from genomic DNA by means of the immunoSEQ Assay, a bias-controlled multiplex PCR. The paper's processing steps were these. Nucleated cell counts per sample were estimated from amplification of reference gene primers within the assay. To quantify the absolute abundance of each unique TCRbeta CDR3 rearrangement, sequence reads were collapsed and filtered. For each sample, productive Simpson clonality was calculated as the square root of Simpson's diversity index across productive rearrangements. What TCRdb holds here is the immuneACCESS table cut down to in-frame rearrangements. Part of the clones is not present; checked against another copy, under half of the missing clones reflect an unresolved V gene, and the others are unexplained. V and J calls and clone size are those listed in that table; D and trimming were worked out from the DNA. Recorded for this sample are around 140,000 clones; 80% to 85% of them occurred a single time. 8.9% of the sample is taken by the ten largest.

The sequence joins TRBV4-3 to TRBJ2-7; 7 bases in the middle match TRBD2. The sequence was obtained from a man aged 30 to 45 with COVID-19, enrolled during active disease. Sequenced sample: peripheral blood. The base sequence is TGCGCCAGCAGCCAAGATGGGATAGCGGGCGAGGACGAGCAGTACTTC. It is translated as CASSQDGIAGEDEQYF.